A single sample is the source of the 31 T cell receptor beta chains below, sequenced in a study of neurological immune-mediated disorders. Via MiXCR, TCRdb re-called the 5' RACE reads, giving one row per CDR3 protein. The profile covers 25,000 to 35,000 distinct CDR3 sequences, with 1.5% appearing a single time and roughly 8.7% taken by the ten largest. Material for sequencing was PBMCs. Source of these receptors: a woman under 40 with multiple sclerosis.

Details on this clonotype: One end of the junction does not line up with germline, which may come from a read error. The V call is TRBV3-1, the J call TRBJ2-7; TRBD2 is a possible D gene (5 bases). This CDR3 has 12 amino acids. The germline V gene encodes CDR1 LGHDT and CDR2 YNNKEL (reference sequence). For the CDR3, the DNA is TGTGACAGCAGCACCCCCACGGGGGAGCAGTACTTC. Its protein product is CDSSTPTGEQYF.

This clonotype was observed at least ten times. V is TRBV2 and J is TRBJ1-1; D perhaps matches TRBD1 (6 bases). The germline V and J ends were trimmed by 5 bases and 1 base, with 14 bases remaining between them. This CDR3 comprises 15 residues. Germline V gene lookup returns CDR1 SNHLY and CDR2 FYNNEI. The CDR3 reads CASSQSDRQNTEAFF. Written as DNA, the CDR3 is TGTGCCAGCAGTCAGTCAGACAGGCAGAACACTGAAGCTTTCTTT.

This clonotype showed up many times. This chain joins TRBV29-1 and TRBJ1-1, with D tentatively TRBD1 (6 bases). V was cut by 3 bases and J by 1 base, with 6 bases left in between. CDR1 SQVTM and CDR2 ANQGSEA come from the germline V gene. The CDR3 is made up of 12 amino acids. The CDR3, as DNA: TGCAGCGTTGAGACAGGGAACACTGAAGCTTTCTTT. Its protein is CSVETGNTEAFF.

The chain uses TRBV2 and TRBJ1-4; D uncertain. Germline-derived CDR1 and CDR2 are SNHLY and FYNNEI. The germline V and J ends were trimmed by 6 bases and 5 bases, with 13 bases remaining between them. The CDR3 has 14 residues. CDR3 nucleotide sequence: TGTGCCAGCAGGACACAGCTAGGGAATGAAAAACTGTTTTTT. Protein: CASRTQLGNEKLFF. Supplemented by reference TRBV2 and TRBJ1-4, the full variable domain reads EPEVTQTPSHQVTQMGQEVILRCVPISNHLYFYWYRQILGQKVEFLVSFYNNEISEKSEIFDDQFSVERPDGSNFTLKIRSTKLEDSAMYFCASRTQLGNEKLFFGSGTQLSVL.

This clonotype showed up many times. The chain combines TRBV5-1 with TRBJ1-1; TRBD1 matches at 9 bases. V lost 7 bases to trimming and J lost 5 bases; unmatched junction nucleotides: 15. This CDR3 has 16 residues. CDR1 and CDR2 (germline): SGHRS, YFSETQ. CDR3 amino acids: CASGAPSNRGQTEAFF. CDR3 bases: TGCGCCAGCGGTGCCCCTTCGAACAGGGGGCAGACTGAAGCTTTCTTT.

Many counts were recorded for this clonotype. The rearrangement links TRBV20-1 to TRBJ2-3, with TRBD1 as a possible D gene (6 bases). The CDR3 contains 14 residues. The germline V gene encodes CDR1 DFQATT and CDR2 SNEGSKA (reference sequence). Deletions cut 3 bases from V and 2 bases from J, with 12 bases between. CDR3 in amino acids: CSASEGVFTDTQYF. For the CDR3, the DNA is TGCAGTGCTAGCGAGGGGGTATTCACAGATACGCAGTATTTT.

For this clonotype: Germline is not matched at one junction end, which may reflect a read error. Here the CDR3 DNA reads TGTGCCAGCAGGGAAGGGACAGGGGGCGTTAATTGGTCACCCATCCACTTT. It translates to CASREGTGGVNWSPIHF. The rearrangement joins TRBV6-6 to TRBJ1-6, with 12 bases lining up with TRBD1. The length of the CDR3 is 17 residues. The germline gives CDR1 MNHNY, CDR2 SVGAGI (reference sequence).

This clonotype was counted at least ten times. The chain has TRBV20-1 and TRBJ2-5, with 10 bases that match TRBD1. Germline trimming cut 6 bases from V and 4 bases from J; bases unmatched to any gene: 2. The CDR3 is 12 amino acids. CDR1 and CDR2 from the germline V gene are DFQATT and SNEGSKA (reference sequence). CDR3 protein: CSARDRGETQYF. The CDR3 DNA reads as TGCAGTGCGAGGGACAGGGGAGAGACCCAGTACTTC.

This clonotype was seen ten or more times. The chain uses TRBV20-1 and TRBJ2-1; possibly TRBD1 or TRBD2 for D (6 bases each). The germline V and J ends were trimmed by 7 bases and 4 bases, with 14 bases remaining between them. Germline V gives CDR1 DFQATT, CDR2 SNEGSKA (reference sequence). The CDR3 length is 13 residues. The CDR3 protein is CSVTGGKYNEQFF. The CDR3 region has the DNA TGCAGTGTCACCGGGGGCAAATACAATGAGCAGTTCTTC.

This clonotype was counted many times. This chain connects TRBV5-1 to TRBJ1-1, with D unclear. Trimming took 5 bases from V and 6 from J, leaving 20 bases between them. The germline gives CDR1 SGHRS, CDR2 YFSETQ. The CDR3 covers 15 residues. This CDR3 reads CASSDRSASFAEAFF. The CDR3 nucleotides are TGCGCCAGCAGTGACCGGAGCGCGTCATTCGCTGAAGCTTTCTTT.

The sample holds many counts of this clonotype. The chain uses TRBV9 and TRBJ2-1, with 9 bases aligning to TRBD2. The germline gives CDR1 SGDLS, CDR2 YYNGEE. The V and J ends lost 5 bases and 3 bases, in that order; junction bases with no gene match: 3. The CDR3 runs to 14 residues. The CDR3 reads CASSVSGGYNEQFF. The CDR3 nucleotides read TGTGCCAGCAGTGTTAGCGGGGGCTACAATGAGCAGTTCTTC.

At least ten counts were recorded for this clonotype. This chain links TRBV11-2 with TRBJ2-1; 9 bases align to TRBD2. Looked up from germline, CDR1 is SGHAT and CDR2 is FQNNGV. V trimming: 1 base; J trimming: 2 bases; junction bases outside the gene matches: 3. The CDR3 length is 16 residues. DNA of the CDR3: TGTGCCAGCAGCTTAGGTAGCGGGGGCCCCTACAATGAGCAGTTCTTC. It specifies CASSLGSGGPYNEQFF.

This clonotype has a count of ten or more. The chain combines TRBV5-1 with TRBJ1-1; D might be TRBD1 (6 bases). The CDR3 is made up of 14 amino acids. The germline V gene encodes CDR1 SGHRS and CDR2 YFSETQ. Between the trimmed V and J ends, which lost 4 bases and 5 bases, there was a span of 15 bases. CDR3 residues: CASSPYPGVTEAFF. The DNA of the CDR3 is TGCGCCAGCAGCCCGTACCCAGGGGTTACTGAAGCTTTCTTT.

Ten or more counts support this clonotype. The chain joins TRBV27 to TRBJ2-3, with D possibly matching TRBD1 (5 bases). Germline V CDR1 and CDR2: MNHEY, SMNVEV (reference sequence). This CDR3 has 14 residues. Trimming shortened V by 5 bases and J by 5 bases, and 14 bases separated the two germline ends. CDR3 DNA: TGTGCCAGCAGTATCCTGGGGCCCTTAGATACGCAGTATTTT. It encodes CASSILGPLDTQYF.

As concerns this clonotype: A much bigger clone sits one base away, suggesting this may be a read error. The chain carries TRBV6-5 and TRBJ2-7, with D tentatively TRBD1 or TRBD2 (5 bases each). V lost 7 bases and J 7 bases, leaving 20 bases between the germline ends. The germline V gene encodes CDR1 MNHEY and CDR2 SVGAGI. The CDR3 runs to 14 residues. CDR3 bases: TGTGCCAGCAACCCGGGAAAGGGGCCAGGGGAGCAGTACTTC. Its protein product is CASNPGKGPGEQYF.

This clonotype was recorded at least ten times. The rearrangement joins TRBV20-1 to TRBJ2-2; no definite D call. Germline V CDR1 and CDR2: DFQATT, SNEGSKA (reference sequence). V was pared by 1 base and J by 1 base, with 10 bases between. The CDR3 length is 15 residues. The CDR3, as DNA: TGCAGTGCTAGAGTCGTGGGGAAGAACACCGGGGAGCTGTTTTTT. Translated, it gives CSARVVGKNTGELFF.

This clonotype was recorded at least ten times. This rearrangement joins TRBV12-3 or TRBV12-4 to TRBJ1-1, with unresolved D. The length of the CDR3 is 13 residues. V was trimmed by 3 bases and J by 8 bases, leaving 13 bases between them. Written as DNA, the CDR3 is TGTGCCAGCAGTTTTCAATTGGTTTACGAAGCTTTCTTT. This gives the protein CASSFQLVYEAFF.

This clonotype was seen many times. The chain combines TRBV5-5 with TRBJ2-3, with D tentatively TRBD2 (5 bases). With 0 bases removed from V and 9 bases from J, the gap between germline ends came to 11 bases. The CDR3 runs 13 residues. CDR1 and CDR2 from the germline V gene are SGHKS and YYEKEE (reference sequence). The CDR3 nucleotides read TGTGCCAGCAGCTTGGCCCCGGGAATGACGCAGTATTTT. It codes for CASSLAPGMTQYF.

This clonotype was seen many times. One end of the junction varies from germline; a read error may be responsible. This chain uses TRBV6-2 or TRBV6-3 with TRBJ1-5; TRBD1 agrees at 9 bases. The CDR3 runs to 16 residues. The V gene's germline CDR1 is MNHEY and CDR2 SVGEGT. In DNA, the CDR3 is TGTGCCAGCAGTTACTCGGGACAGGGAAGCAGTCAGCCCCAGCATTTT. This gives the protein CASSYSGQGSSQPQHF.

The sample holds a few counts of this clonotype. V and J are TRBV19 and TRBJ1-4, with D possibly TRBD1 on 6 matching bases. The length of the CDR3 is 15 residues. V gave up 4 bases and J gave up 8 bases, with 17 bases separating them. CDR1 is LNHDA and CDR2 is SQIVND in the germline V gene (reference sequence). CDR3 DNA sequence: TGTGCCAGTAGTAAGCCAACAGGGATATTCGAAAAACTGTTTTTT. Translation gives CASSKPTGIFEKLFF.

This clonotype was seen many times. This sequence joins TRBV20-1 and TRBJ1-1; the D is unclear. Germline values: CDR1 DFQATT, CDR2 SNEGSKA (reference sequence). The CDR3 runs to 12 residues. V was pared by 0 bases and J by 2 bases, with 4 bases between. For the CDR3, the DNA is TGCAGTGCTAGAGACCACAACACTGAAGCTTTCTTT. This sequence encodes CSARDHNTEAFF.

This clonotype was seen many times. One end of the junction varies from germline; a read error may be responsible. The rearrangement links TRBV11-2 to TRBJ2-3; TRBD2 might be the D (7 bases). The CDR3 consists of 16 residues. Germline V lookup: CDR1 SGHAT, CDR2 FQNNGV. The CDR3 coding sequence is TGTGCCAGCAGCAGGGGCGGGGGACACGGCACAAATACGCAGTATTTT. Its protein product is CASSRGGGHGTNTQYF.

Within the sample, this clonotype is medium-sized. The CDR3 bases are TGTGCCACCAGTGACCCACCACGGAACGGCTACACCTTC. Protein product: CATSDPPRNGYTF. The rearrangement uses TRBV24-1 and TRBJ1-2; D is undetermined. V lost 4 bases to trimming and J lost 8 bases, with 13 bases between them. This CDR3 comprises 13 residues. The germline V gene encodes CDR1 KGHDR and CDR2 SFDVKD.

Ten or more counts support this clonotype. The rearrangement links TRBV4-1 to TRBJ2-2; D is uncertain. The CDR3 runs 13 residues. Trimming shortened V by 11 bases and J by 3 bases, and 13 bases separated the two germline ends. The germline V gene encodes CDR1 MGHRA and CDR2 YSYEKL. The CDR3 DNA is TGCGCCGCTCGGTGGCGAGACACCGGGGAGCTGTTTTTT. Translating gives CAARWRDTGELFF.

In its sample, this clonotype was seen many times. The rearrangement joins TRBV7-6 to TRBJ1-4; 8 bases agree with TRBD1. The CDR3 extends over 16 amino acids. With V trimmed by 2 bases and J by 8 bases, 10 bases remained unmatched. Germline lookup yields CDR1 SGHVS and CDR2 FNYEAQ. CDR3 region: CASSLTQGAVGEKLFF. The CDR3 region has the DNA TGTGCCAGCAGCTTAACGCAGGGGGCCGTAGGCGAAAAACTGTTTTTT.

V usage is TRBV10-3 and J usage is TRBJ1-3, with no clear D. V gave up 2 bases and J gave up 0 bases, with 2 bases separating them. CDR1 ENHRY and CDR2 SYGVKD come from the germline V gene. The CDR3 consists of 13 residues. CDR3 sequence: CAISESSGNTIYF. As DNA, the CDR3 is TGTGCCATCAGTGAGAGCTCTGGAAACACCATATATTTT.

In its sample, this clonotype was seen many times. The rearrangement links TRBV10-3 to TRBJ2-1; TRBD1 aligns across 9 bases. Looked up from germline, CDR1 is ENHRY and CDR2 is SYGVKD. V trimming: 6 bases; J trimming: 7 bases; junction bases outside the gene matches: 7. The CDR3 has 14 amino acids. The CDR3 here is CAIRGDREKNEQFF. In nucleotides, the CDR3 is TGTGCCATCAGGGGGGACAGGGAGAAGAATGAGCAGTTCTTC.

This clonotype appeared many times. The chain uses TRBV7-3 and TRBJ1-5, with D unresolved. Trimming took off 1 base at V and 3 bases at J, with 7 bases between the two ends. Germline V lookup: CDR1 SGHTA, CDR2 FQGTGA. The CDR3 is 14 residues long. CDR3 DNA sequence: TGTGCCAGCAGCTTAAGAGGCTACAATCAGCCCCAGCATTTT. Translating gives CASSLRGYNQPQHF.

In this sample, this clonotype turned up many times. This chain joins TRBV9 and TRBJ2-1; 7 nucleotides agree with TRBD1. Trimming removed 2 bases from V and 4 bases from J; junction bases left unmatched: 6. The CDR3 is made up of 15 amino acids. The V gene's germline CDR1 is SGDLS and CDR2 YYNGEE. As DNA, the CDR3 is TGTGCCAGCAGCGTGACAGGGTGGGGGTACAATGAGCAGTTCTTC. Its translation is CASSVTGWGYNEQFF.

This clonotype came up many times. This rearrangement joins TRBV20-1 to TRBJ2-3; no definite D call. Germline loops: CDR1 DFQATT, CDR2 SNEGSKA (reference sequence). The CDR3 is 14 residues long. The V end lost 3 bases, the J end lost 2 bases, and 12 bases lay between the germline ends. The CDR3 bases are TGCAGTGCTAGGGGTTCCCCCCACACAGATACGCAGTATTTT. It encodes CSARGSPHTDTQYF.

In its sample, this clonotype was seen a few times. V gene TRBV27 combines with J gene TRBJ1-3; no definite D call. V shed 3 bases and J shed 2 bases, with 11 bases lying between them. This CDR3 comprises 15 residues. CDR1 and CDR2 (germline): MNHEY, SMNVEV (reference sequence). CDR3 region: CASSLGRTPGNTIYF. The DNA of the CDR3 is TGTGCCAGCAGTTTGGGCAGAACGCCTGGAAACACCATATATTTT.